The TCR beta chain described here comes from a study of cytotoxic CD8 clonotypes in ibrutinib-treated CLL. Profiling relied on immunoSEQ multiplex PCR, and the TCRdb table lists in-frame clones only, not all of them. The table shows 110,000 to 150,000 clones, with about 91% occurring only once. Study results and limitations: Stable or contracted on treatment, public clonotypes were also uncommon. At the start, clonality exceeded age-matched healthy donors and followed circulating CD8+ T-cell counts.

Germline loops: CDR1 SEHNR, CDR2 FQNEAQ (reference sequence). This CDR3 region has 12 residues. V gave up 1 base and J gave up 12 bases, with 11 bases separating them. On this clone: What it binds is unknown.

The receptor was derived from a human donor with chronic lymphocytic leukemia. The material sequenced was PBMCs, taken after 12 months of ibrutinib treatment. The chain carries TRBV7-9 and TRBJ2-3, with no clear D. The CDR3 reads CASSLGLGSQYF. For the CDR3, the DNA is TGTGCCAGCAGCTTAGGGTTAGGCTCTCAGTATTTT. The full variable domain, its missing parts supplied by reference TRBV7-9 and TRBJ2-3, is DTGVSQNPRHKITKRGQNVTFRCDPISEHNRLYWYRQTLGQGPEFLTYFQNEAQLEKSRLLSDRFSAERPKGSFSTLEIQRTEQGDSAMYLCASSLGLGSQYFGPGTRLTVL.